These 4 T cell receptor beta chains came from one sample sequenced in a study of cytomegalovirus exposure and HLA in healthy donors. Assay: immunoSEQ multiplex PCR; the TCRdb copy retains only in-frame clones and omits some. The data contain 260,000 or so clones, roughly 90% of them singletons. Source material: PBMCs. The receptors come from a woman aged 18-30 years in good health and CMV-seronegative.

V is TRBV19 and J is TRBJ1-1; D possibly corresponds to TRBD1 (5 bases). Germline V gene data show CDR1 as LNHDA and CDR2 as SQIVND (reference sequence). V was shortened by 9 bases and J by 1 base, with 12 bases between the two germline ends. The CDR3 spans 13 residues. CDR3 bases: TGTGCCAGCGAAATAACAGGGAACACTGAAGCTTTCTTT. It encodes CASEITGNTEAFF. Supplemented by reference TRBV19 and TRBJ1-1, the full variable domain reads DGGITQSPKYLFRKEGQNVTLSCEQNLNHDAMYWYRQDPGQGLRLIYYSQIVNDFQKGDIAEGYSVSREKKESFPLTVTSAQKNPTAFYLCASEITGNTEAFFGQGTRLTVV.

V usage is TRBV29-1 and J usage is TRBJ1-2, with D hard to call. Deletions cut 1 base from V and 2 bases from J, with 5 bases between. This CDR3 spans 12 amino acids. Germline V gives CDR1 SQVTM, CDR2 ANQGSEA. The CDR3 reads CSVEGRNYGYTF. CDR3 bases: TGCAGCGTTGAAGGCAGGAACTATGGCTACACCTTC.

This chain joins TRBV6-4 and TRBJ2-4; D is possibly TRBD1 (5 bases). There are 14 residues in the CDR3. V lost 6 bases to trimming and J lost 0 bases, with 9 bases between them. CDR1 MRHNA and CDR2 SNTAGT come from the germline V gene. As DNA, the CDR3 is TGTGCCAGCAGCCGACAGCGAGCCAAAAACATTCAGTACTTC. Encoded protein: CASSRQRAKNIQYF.

With respect to this clone: A junction boundary mismatches the germline segment, possibly from a read error. The chain couples TRBV4-2 to TRBJ2-7; 9 bases line up with TRBD2. Germline CDR1 and CDR2: LGHNA and YNFKEQ. The CDR3 covers 16 residues. Written as DNA, the CDR3 is TGTGCCAGCAGCGAAGAGGCAGCGGGGGGCTTCTACGAGCAGTACTTC. It is translated as CASSEEAAGGFYEQYF.